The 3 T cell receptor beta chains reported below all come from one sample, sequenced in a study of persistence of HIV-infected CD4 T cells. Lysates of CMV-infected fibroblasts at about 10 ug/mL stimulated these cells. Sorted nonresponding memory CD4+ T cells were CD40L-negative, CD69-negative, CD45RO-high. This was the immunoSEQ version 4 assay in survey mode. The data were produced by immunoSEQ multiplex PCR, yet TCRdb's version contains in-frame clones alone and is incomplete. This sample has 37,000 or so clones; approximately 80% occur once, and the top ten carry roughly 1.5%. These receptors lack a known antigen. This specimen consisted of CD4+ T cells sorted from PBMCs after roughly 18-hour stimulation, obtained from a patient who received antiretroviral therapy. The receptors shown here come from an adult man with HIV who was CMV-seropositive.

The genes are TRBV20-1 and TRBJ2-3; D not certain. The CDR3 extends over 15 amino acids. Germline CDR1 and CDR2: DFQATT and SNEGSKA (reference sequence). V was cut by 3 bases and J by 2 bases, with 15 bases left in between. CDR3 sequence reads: CSASESNSITDTQYF. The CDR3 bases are TGCAGTGCTAGTGAGTCGAATAGCATCACAGATACGCAGTATTTT.

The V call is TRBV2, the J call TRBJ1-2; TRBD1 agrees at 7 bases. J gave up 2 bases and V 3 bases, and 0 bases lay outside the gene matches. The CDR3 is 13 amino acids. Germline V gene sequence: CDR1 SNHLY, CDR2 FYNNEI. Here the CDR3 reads CASSDRGNYGYTF. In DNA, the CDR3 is TGTGCCAGCAGTGACAGGGGGAACTATGGCTACACCTTC.

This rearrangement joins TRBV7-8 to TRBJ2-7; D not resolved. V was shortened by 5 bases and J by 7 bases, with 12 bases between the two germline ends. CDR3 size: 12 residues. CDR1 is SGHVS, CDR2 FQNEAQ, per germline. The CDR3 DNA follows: TGTGCCAGCAGCCCGGGCCTGAGGGAGCAGTACTTC. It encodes CASSPGLREQYF.